This T cell receptor (beta chain) is from a study of blood T cell repertoires in COVID-19. The protocol was immunoSEQ multiplex PCR, while the TCRdb copy is restricted to in-frame clones and leaves out a portion. The table lists some 170,000 clones, about 91% of them singletons. The CDR3 runs to 16 residues. Germline values: CDR1 SNHLY, CDR2 FYNNEI. With 6 bases clipped from V and 4 bases from J, the junction kept 7 bases outside the gene matches. Sample: peripheral blood. This clonotype was obtained from a woman aged 50 to 60 with acute or convalescent COVID-19. The V gene is TRBV2, the J gene TRBJ2-5, with 14 bases fitting TRBD2. CDR3: CASSGTSGRVGETQYF. The CDR3 region has the DNA TGTGCCAGCAGCGGGACTAGCGGGAGAGTCGGAGAGACCCAGTACTTC.